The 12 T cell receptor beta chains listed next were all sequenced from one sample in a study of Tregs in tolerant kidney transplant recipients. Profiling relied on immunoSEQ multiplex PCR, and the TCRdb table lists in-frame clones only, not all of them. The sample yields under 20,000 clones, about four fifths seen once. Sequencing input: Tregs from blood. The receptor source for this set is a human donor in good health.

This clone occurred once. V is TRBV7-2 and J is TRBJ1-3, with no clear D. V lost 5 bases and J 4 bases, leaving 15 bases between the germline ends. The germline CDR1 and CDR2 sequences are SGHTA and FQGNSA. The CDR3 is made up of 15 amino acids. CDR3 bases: TGTGCCAGCAGCCCGATTGTTTCAGCGGGAAACACCATATATTTT. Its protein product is CASSPIVSAGNTIYF.

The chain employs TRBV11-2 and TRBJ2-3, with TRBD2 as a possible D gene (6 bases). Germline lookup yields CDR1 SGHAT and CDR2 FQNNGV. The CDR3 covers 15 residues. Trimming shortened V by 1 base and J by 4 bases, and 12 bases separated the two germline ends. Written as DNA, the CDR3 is TGTGCCAGCAGCTTAGTTGCGGGACCGGCAGATACGCAGTATTTT. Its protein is CASSLVAGPADTQYF.

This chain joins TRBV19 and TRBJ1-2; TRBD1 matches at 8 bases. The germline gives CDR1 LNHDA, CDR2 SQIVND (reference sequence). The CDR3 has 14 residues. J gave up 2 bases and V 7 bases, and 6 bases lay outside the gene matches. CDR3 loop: CASNPDRVNYGYTF. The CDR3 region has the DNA TGTGCCAGTAACCCGGACAGGGTCAACTATGGCTACACCTTC.

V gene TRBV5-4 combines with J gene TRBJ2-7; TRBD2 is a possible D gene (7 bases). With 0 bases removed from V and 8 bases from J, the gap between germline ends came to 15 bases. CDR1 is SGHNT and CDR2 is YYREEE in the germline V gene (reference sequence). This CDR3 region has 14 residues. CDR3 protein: CASSLEGGGLKQYF. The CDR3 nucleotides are TGTGCCAGCAGCTTGGAAGGGGGGGGTTTGAAGCAGTACTTC.

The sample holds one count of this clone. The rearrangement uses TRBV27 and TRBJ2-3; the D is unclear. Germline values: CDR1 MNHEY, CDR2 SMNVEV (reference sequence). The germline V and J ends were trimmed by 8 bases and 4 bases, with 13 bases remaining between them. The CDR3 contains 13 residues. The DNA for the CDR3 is TGTGCCAGCGGACGGGCCGGAGCAGATACGCAGTATTTT. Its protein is CASGRAGADTQYF.

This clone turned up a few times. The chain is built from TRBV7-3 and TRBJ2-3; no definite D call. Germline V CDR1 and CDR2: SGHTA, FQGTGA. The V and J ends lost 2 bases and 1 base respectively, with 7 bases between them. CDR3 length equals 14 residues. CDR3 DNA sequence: TGTGCCAGCAGCTTAGCCGTGGGCACAGATACGCAGTATTTT. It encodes CASSLAVGTDTQYF.

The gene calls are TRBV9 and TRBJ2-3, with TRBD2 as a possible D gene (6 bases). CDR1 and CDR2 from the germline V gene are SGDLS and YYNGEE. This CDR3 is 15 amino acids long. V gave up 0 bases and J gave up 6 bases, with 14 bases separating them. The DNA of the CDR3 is TGTGCCAGCAGCGTAGGGCACAATCGGGGGGATACGCAGTATTTT. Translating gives CASSVGHNRGDTQYF.

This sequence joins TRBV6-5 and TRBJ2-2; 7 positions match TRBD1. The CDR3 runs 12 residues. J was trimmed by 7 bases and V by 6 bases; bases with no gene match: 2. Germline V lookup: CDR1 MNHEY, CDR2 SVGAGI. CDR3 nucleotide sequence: TGTGCCAGCAGCCGACAGGGCGGGGAGCTGTTTTTT. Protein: CASSRQGGELFF.

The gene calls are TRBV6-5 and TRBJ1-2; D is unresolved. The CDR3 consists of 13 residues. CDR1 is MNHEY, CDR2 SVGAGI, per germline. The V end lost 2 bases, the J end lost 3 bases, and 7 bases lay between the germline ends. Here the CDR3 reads CASSYRVYYGYTF. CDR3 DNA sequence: TGTGCCAGCAGTTACCGGGTGTACTATGGCTACACCTTC.

The CDR3 here is CASRSGPENQPQHF. The CDR3 nucleotides are TGTGCCAGCAGATCTGGGCCCGAAAATCAGCCCCAGCATTTT. The gene calls are TRBV2 and TRBJ1-5; D remains ambiguous. V was pared by 6 bases and J by 4 bases, with 13 bases between. The CDR3 spans 14 residues. Per the germline V gene, CDR1 is SNHLY and CDR2 is FYNNEI.

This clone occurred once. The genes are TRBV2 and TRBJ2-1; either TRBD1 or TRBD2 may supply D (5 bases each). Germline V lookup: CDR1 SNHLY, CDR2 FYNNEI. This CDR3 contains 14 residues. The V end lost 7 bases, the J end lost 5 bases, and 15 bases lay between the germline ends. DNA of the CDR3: TGTGCCAGCACCACGGGTGGGGGTAACAATGAGCAGTTCTTC. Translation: CASTTGGGNNEQFF. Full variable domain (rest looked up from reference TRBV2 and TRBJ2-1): EPEVTQTPSHQVTQMGQEVILRCVPISNHLYFYWYRQILGQKVEFLVSFYNNEISEKSEIFDDQFSVERPDGSNFTLKIRSTKLEDSAMYFCASTTGGGNNEQFFGPGTRLTVL.

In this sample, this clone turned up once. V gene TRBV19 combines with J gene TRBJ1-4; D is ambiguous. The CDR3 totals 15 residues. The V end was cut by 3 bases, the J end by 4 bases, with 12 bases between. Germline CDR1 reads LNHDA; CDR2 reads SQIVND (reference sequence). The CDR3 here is CASSMRSEFNEKLFF. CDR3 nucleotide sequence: TGTGCCAGTAGTATGCGGTCAGAATTTAATGAAAAACTGTTTTTT.